This TCR beta chain was recovered during a study of control samples from healthy donors and cancer patients. The assay was immunoSEQ multiplex PCR, and TCRdb's table has in-frame clones only and misses some. The data contain about 86,000 clones, about 89% of them seen just once; the ten biggest clones take up roughly a tenth. CDR3 length: 11 amino acids. V was clipped by 11 bases and J by 7 bases; unmatched bases: 5. Germline lookup yields CDR1 MDHEN and CDR2 SYDVKM. The source is a woman in her 50s with colorectal cancer. Sequenced: PBMCs. The J gene is TRBJ2-1, the V gene TRBV28; 7 bases fit TRBD2. The CDR3 coding sequence is TGTGCCTCCCGACTAGCAAATGAGCAGTTCTTC. It specifies CASRLANEQFF.